This T cell receptor (beta chain) is from a study of shared clonotypes between healthy human individuals. The protocol was immunoSEQ multiplex PCR, while the TCRdb copy is restricted to in-frame clones and leaves out a portion. The sample records some 120,000 clones, roughly 70% being singletons. This clone was seen once. The material sequenced was memory CD8+ T cells sorted from blood. Documented subset: CD45RO+ cells pooled with CCR7-negative TemRA cells. This TCR was sampled from a woman aged 25 to 39 in good health.

As DNA, the CDR3 is TGTGCCAGCAGCCATGGAGTGGGGGGGATGAACACTGAAGCTTTCTTT. The encoded protein is CASSHGVGGMNTEAFF. This sequence joins TRBV5-6 and TRBJ1-1; possible D gene TRBD1, 5 bases. V was trimmed by 4 bases and J by 0 bases, leaving 16 bases between them. The CDR3 is made up of 16 amino acids. CDR1 and CDR2 (germline): SGHDT, YYEEEE.